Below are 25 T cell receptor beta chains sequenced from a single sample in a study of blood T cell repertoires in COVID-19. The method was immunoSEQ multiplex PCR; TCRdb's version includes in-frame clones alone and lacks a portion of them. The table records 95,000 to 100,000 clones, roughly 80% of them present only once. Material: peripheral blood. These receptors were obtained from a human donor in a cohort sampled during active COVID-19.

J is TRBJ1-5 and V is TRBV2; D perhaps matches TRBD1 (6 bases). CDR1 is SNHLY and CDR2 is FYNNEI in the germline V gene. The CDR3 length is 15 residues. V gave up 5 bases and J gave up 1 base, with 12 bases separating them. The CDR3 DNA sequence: TGTGCCAGCAGTCGACAGGTCCTGAGCAATCAGCCCCAGCATTTT. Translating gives CASSRQVLSNQPQHF.

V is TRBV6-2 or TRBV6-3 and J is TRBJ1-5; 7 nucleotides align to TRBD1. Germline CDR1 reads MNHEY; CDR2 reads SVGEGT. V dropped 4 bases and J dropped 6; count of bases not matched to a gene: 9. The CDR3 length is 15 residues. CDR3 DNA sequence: TGTGCCAGCAGTTCCACGACAGGGAAGAGTCAGCCCCAGCATTTT. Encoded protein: CASSSTTGKSQPQHF.

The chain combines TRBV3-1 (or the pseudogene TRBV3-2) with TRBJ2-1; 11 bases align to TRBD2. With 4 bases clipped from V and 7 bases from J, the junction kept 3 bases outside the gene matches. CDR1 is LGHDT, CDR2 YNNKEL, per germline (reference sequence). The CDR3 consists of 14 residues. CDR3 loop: CASSRGTSGNEQFF. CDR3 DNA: TGTGCCAGCAGCCGGGGGACTAGCGGTAATGAGCAGTTCTTC.

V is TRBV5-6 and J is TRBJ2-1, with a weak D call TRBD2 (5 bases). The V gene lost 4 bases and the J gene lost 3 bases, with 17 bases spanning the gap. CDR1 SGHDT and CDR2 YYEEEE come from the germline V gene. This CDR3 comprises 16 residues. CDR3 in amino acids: CASSLTGNRVYNEQFF. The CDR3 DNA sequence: TGTGCCAGCAGCCTAACGGGGAACCGGGTCTACAATGAGCAGTTCTTC.

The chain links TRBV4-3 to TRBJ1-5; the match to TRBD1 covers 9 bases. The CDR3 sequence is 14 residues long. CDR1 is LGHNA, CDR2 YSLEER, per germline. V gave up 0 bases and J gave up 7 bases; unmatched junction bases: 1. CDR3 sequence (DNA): TGCGCCAGCAGCCAAGAGACAGGGGGGCAGCCCCAGCATTTT. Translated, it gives CASSQETGGQPQHF.

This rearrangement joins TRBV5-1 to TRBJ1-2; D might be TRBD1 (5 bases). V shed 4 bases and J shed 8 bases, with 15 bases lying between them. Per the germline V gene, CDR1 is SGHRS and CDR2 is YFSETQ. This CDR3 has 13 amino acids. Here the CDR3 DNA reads TGCGCCAGCAGCGTGGCGGGGGAAAGGGGCTACACCTTC. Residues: CASSVAGERGYTF.

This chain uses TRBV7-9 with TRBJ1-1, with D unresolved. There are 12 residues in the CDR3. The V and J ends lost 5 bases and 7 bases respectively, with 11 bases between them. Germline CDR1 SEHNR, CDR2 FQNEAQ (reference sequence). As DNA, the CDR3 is TGTGCCAGCAGCCCCGACATCGTTGAAGCTTTCTTT. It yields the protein CASSPDIVEAFF.

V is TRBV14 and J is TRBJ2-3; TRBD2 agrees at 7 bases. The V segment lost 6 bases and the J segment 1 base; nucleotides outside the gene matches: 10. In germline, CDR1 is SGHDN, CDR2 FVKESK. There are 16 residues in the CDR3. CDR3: CASSLIRSGGTDTQYF. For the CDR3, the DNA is TGTGCCAGCAGTCTAATAAGAAGCGGGGGCACAGATACGCAGTATTTT.

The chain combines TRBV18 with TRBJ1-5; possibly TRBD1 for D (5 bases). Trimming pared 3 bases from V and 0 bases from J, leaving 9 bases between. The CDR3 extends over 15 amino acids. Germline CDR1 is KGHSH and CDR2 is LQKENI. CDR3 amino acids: CASSPSTDSNQPQHF. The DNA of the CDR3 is TGTGCCAGCTCACCGTCGACAGATAGCAATCAGCCCCAGCATTTT.

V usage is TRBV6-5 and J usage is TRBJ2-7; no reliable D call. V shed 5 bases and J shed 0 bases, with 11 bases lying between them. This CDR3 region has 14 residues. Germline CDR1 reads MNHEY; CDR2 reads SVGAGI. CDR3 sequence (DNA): TGTGCCAGCAGTCCGAATACTATCTCCTACGAGCAGTACTTC. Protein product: CASSPNTISYEQYF.

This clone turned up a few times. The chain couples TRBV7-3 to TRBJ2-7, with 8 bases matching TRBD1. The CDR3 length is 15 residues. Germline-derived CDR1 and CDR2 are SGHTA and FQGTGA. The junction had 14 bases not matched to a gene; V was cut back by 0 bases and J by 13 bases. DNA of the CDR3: TGTGCCAGCAGCTTAACCGGGACAGGTCCATCCACGTCATACTTC. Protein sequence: CASSLTGTGPSTSYF.

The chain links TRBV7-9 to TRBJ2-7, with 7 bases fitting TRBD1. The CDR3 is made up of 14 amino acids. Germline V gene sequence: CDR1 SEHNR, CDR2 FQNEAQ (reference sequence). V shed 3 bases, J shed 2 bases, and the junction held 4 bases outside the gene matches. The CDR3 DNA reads TGTGCCAGCAGCTTGGACAGGCCGACCTACGAGCAGTACTTC. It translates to CASSLDRPTYEQYF.

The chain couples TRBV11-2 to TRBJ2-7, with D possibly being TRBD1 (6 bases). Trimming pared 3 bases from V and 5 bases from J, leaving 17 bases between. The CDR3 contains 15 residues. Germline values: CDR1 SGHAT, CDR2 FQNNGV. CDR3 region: CASSLGAAARDEQYF. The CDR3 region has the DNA TGTGCCAGCAGCTTGGGGGCAGCTGCTCGAGACGAGCAGTACTTC.

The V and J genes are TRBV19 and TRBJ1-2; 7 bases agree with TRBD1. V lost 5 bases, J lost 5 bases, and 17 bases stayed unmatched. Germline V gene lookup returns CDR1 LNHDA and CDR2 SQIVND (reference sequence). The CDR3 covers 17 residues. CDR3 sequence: CASSPAGRQGGGYGYTF. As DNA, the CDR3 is TGTGCCAGTAGTCCCGCGGGGAGACAGGGTGGCGGATATGGCTACACCTTC.

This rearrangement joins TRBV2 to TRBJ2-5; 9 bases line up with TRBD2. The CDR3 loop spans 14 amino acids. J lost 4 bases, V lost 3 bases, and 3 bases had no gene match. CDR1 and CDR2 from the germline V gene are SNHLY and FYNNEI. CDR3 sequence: CASSDSGRRETQYF. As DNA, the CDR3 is TGTGCCAGCAGTGACAGCGGGAGGAGAGAGACCCAGTACTTC.

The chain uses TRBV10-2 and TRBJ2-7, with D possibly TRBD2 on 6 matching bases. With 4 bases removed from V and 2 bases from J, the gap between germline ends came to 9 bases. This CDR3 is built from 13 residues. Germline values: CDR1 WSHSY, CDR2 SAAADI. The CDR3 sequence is CASSGGGTYEQYF. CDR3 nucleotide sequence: TGCGCCAGCAGTGGGGGAGGAACCTACGAGCAGTACTTC.

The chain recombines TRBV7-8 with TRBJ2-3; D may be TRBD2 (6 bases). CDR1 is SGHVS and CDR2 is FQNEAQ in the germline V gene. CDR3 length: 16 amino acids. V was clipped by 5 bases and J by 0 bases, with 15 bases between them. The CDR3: CASSQRVGISTDTQYF. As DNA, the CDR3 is TGTGCCAGCAGCCAGCGGGTGGGGATTAGCACAGATACGCAGTATTTT.

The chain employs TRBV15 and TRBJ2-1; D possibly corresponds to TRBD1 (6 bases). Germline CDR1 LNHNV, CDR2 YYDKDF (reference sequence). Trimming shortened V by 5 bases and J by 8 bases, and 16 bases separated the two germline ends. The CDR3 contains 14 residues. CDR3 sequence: CATSRGQIPDEQFF. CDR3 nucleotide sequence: TGTGCCACCAGCCGTGGACAGATCCCCGATGAGCAGTTCTTC.

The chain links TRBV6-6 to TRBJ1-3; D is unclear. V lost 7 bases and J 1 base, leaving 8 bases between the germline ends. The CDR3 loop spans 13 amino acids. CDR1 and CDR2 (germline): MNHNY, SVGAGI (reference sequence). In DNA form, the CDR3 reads TGTGCCAGCACTAGATTATCTGGAAACACCATATATTTT. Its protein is CASTRLSGNTIYF.

CDR3 nucleotide sequence: TGTGCCAGCAGCGGCGGGGGGTCGGGGGAGACCCAGTACTTC. Amino acid sequence: CASSGGGSGETQYF. The V call is TRBV5-4, the J call TRBJ2-5, with 8 bases aligning to TRBD2. The CDR3 covers 14 residues. J lost 5 bases, V lost 4 bases, and 7 bases had no gene match. CDR1 SGHNT and CDR2 YYREEE come from the germline V gene (reference sequence).

DNA for the CDR3: TGTGCCAGCATCCAGCGGGAGACCACCTACAATGAGCAGTTCTTC. Translated: CASIQRETTYNEQFF. The chain uses TRBV7-9 and TRBJ2-1, with 8 bases matching TRBD2. CDR1 and CDR2 from the germline V gene are SEHNR and FQNEAQ (reference sequence). CDR3 size: 15 residues. J gave up 2 bases and V 7 bases, and 7 bases lay outside the gene matches.

The CDR3 loop reads CASSSRLAGPLGHEQYF. The CDR3 bases are TGTGCCAGCAGCTCTCGACTAGCGGGCCCCCTCGGGCACGAGCAGTACTTC. V gene TRBV6-2 or TRBV6-3 combines with J gene TRBJ2-7; 10 bases match TRBD2. CDR1 and CDR2 (germline): MNHEY, SVGEGT. V lost 6 bases and J lost 5; bases outside the gene matches: 16. CDR3 length: 17 amino acids.

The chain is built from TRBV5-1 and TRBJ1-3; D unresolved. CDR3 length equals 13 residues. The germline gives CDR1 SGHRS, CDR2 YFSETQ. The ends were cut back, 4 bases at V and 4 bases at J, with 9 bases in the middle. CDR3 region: CASSPQSGNTIYF. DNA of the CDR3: TGCGCCAGCAGCCCCCAATCCGGAAACACCATATATTTT.

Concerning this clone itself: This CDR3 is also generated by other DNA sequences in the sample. CDR3 nucleotides: TGTGCCAGCAGCCTCGCAGGCAACACTGAAGCTTTCTTT. This translates into CASSLAGNTEAFF. The rearrangement uses TRBV7-3 and TRBJ1-1; D gene ambiguous. Looked up from germline, CDR1 is SGHTA and CDR2 is FQGTGA. V dropped 5 bases and J dropped 2 bases, with 9 bases sitting between them. This CDR3 comprises 13 residues.

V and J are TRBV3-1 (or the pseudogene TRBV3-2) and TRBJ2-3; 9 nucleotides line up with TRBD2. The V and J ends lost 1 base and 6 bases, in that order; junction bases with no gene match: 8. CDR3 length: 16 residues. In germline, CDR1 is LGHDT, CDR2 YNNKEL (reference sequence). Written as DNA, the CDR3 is TGTGCCAGCAGCCAAGGACTAGCGGTCGTTCGGGATACGCAGTATTTT. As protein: CASSQGLAVVRDTQYF.